The 28 T cell receptor beta chains listed next were all sequenced from one sample in a study of cytomegalovirus exposure and HLA in healthy donors (dated 2017 in TCRdb). To prepare the library, the immunoSEQ multiplex PCR assay was applied. The multiplex PCR relied on a mix of 60 forward primers for TCR Vbeta segments and 13 reverse primers for TCR Jbeta segments. In its TCRdb copy, this immuneACCESS table keeps in-frame sequences only and misses some clones. Where compared with another copy, unresolved V genes explain less than half of these, and the others have no known cause. The sample has approximately 200,000 clones on record, around 80% of them singletons. The top ten hold 0.2% to 0.25% of the sample. The sample taken for sequencing was PBMCs. All receptors derive from a girl under 10 years old in good health and CMV-seronegative.

The table lists this clone with a count of one. The chain links TRBV15 to TRBJ1-2; D is unresolved. This CDR3 contains 13 residues. V lost 4 bases, J lost 7 bases, and 13 bases lay in between. CDR1 and CDR2 from the germline V gene are LNHNV and YYDKDF (reference sequence). In DNA, the CDR3 is TGTGCCACCAGCACGGATTTGGGAGGTGGCTACACCTTC. Protein sequence: CATSTDLGGGYTF.

The V gene is TRBV27, the J gene TRBJ1-4; D is unclear. The V gene lost 2 bases and the J gene lost 8 bases, with 15 bases spanning the gap. The CDR3 spans 15 residues. Germline V gives CDR1 MNHEY, CDR2 SMNVEV (reference sequence). In DNA form, the CDR3 reads TGTGCCAGCAGTTTAAGTCCTTTTCAGGTAGAAAAACTGTTTTTT. Translated: CASSLSPFQVEKLFF.

The chain uses TRBV23-1 and TRBJ2-5; D is perhaps TRBD1 (6 bases). TRBV23-1 is an ORF for which the function is uncertain. CDR3 length: 13 residues. The germline V and J ends were trimmed by 4 bases and 2 bases, with 8 bases remaining between them. The CDR3 DNA sequence: TGCGCCAGCAGTCTGGACAGACAAGAGACCCAGTACTTC. It codes for CASSLDRQETQYF.

The V call is TRBV19, the J call TRBJ2-7, with TRBD1 as a possible D gene (5 bases). CDR1 LNHDA and CDR2 SQIVND come from the germline V gene (reference sequence). The CDR3 runs 13 residues. Between the trimmed V and J ends, which lost 5 bases and 5 bases, there was a span of 13 bases. CDR3 residues: CASSLGQGNEQYF. The CDR3 bases are TGTGCCAGTAGTCTAGGCCAGGGAAACGAGCAGTACTTC.

V is TRBV5-1 and J is TRBJ2-7, with 8 bases matching TRBD2. Per germline, CDR1 SGHRS and CDR2 YFSETQ. The CDR3 length is 13 residues. J gave up 3 bases and V 6 bases, and 5 bases lay outside the gene matches. In DNA form, the CDR3 reads TGCGCCAGCAAACTAGCGGACCTCTACGAGCAGTACTTC. Encoded protein: CASKLADLYEQYF.

The chain recombines TRBV30 with TRBJ2-2, with 14 bases that match TRBD2. CDR3 length equals 17 residues. Germline V CDR1 and CDR2: GTSNPN, SVGIG (reference sequence). J gave up 4 bases and V 5 bases, and 9 bases lay outside the gene matches. This chain's CDR3 is CAWGRLAGGPGTGELFF. The CDR3 DNA is TGTGCCTGGGGTCGACTAGCGGGAGGGCCTGGCACCGGGGAGCTGTTTTTT. Filled out from reference TRBV30 and TRBJ2-2, the complete variable domain reads SQTIHQWPATLVQPVGSPLSLECTVEGTSNPNLYWYRQAAGRGLQLLFYSVGIGQISSEVPQNLSASRPQDRQFILSSKKLLLSDSGFYLCAWGRLAGGPGTGELFFGEGSRLTVL.

The CDR3 spells CASSFSGGGGYTF. The CDR3 DNA follows: TGCGCCAGCAGCTTCAGCGGGGGAGGCGGCTACACCTTC. The chain recombines TRBV5-1 with TRBJ1-2; tentative D call: TRBD1 (5 bases). CDR3 length equals 13 residues. V was trimmed by 2 bases and J by 8 bases, leaving 13 bases between them. From germline, CDR1 is SGHRS and CDR2 YFSETQ.

The chain uses TRBV6-5 and TRBJ1-6, with D tentatively TRBD1 (5 bases). The CDR3 loop spans 14 amino acids. From germline, CDR1 is MNHEY and CDR2 SVGAGI. V gave up 3 bases and J gave up 8 bases, with 11 bases separating them. The CDR3 DNA sequence: TGTGCCAGCAGTTATGGGAGGGGCTATTCACCCCTCCACTTT. Encoded protein: CASSYGRGYSPLHF.

The J gene is TRBJ2-2, the V gene TRBV6-5; D may be TRBD1 (6 bases). CDR1 and CDR2 (germline): MNHEY, SVGAGI. There are 13 residues in the CDR3. The V gene lost 6 bases and the J gene lost 5 bases, with 10 bases spanning the gap. CDR3 sequence reads: CASRWTVTGELFF. CDR3 DNA sequence: TGTGCCAGCAGGTGGACAGTGACCGGGGAGCTGTTTTTT.

This sequence joins TRBV12-5 and TRBJ2-1; TRBD1 matches 10 bases. CDR1 is LGHNT, CDR2 FRNRAP, per germline. Trimming cost V 3 bases and J 8 bases; bases outside gene matches: 4. The CDR3 is made up of 14 amino acids. The CDR3 coding sequence is TGTGCTAGTGGTTTACGGGACAGGGGACATGAGCAGTTCTTC. Protein: CASGLRDRGHEQFF.

This clone appeared once. This chain connects TRBV18 to TRBJ1-1; D call uncertain. The CDR3 spans 15 residues. Germline CDR1 is KGHSH and CDR2 is LQKENI. The germline V and J ends were trimmed by 3 bases and 0 bases, with 11 bases remaining between them. CDR3 in DNA: TGTGCCAGCTCACCGAGGGCCCAAATGAACACTGAAGCTTTCTTT. This gives the protein CASSPRAQMNTEAFF.

This chain links TRBV30 with TRBJ1-1, with a possible D match to TRBD1 (5 bases). Between the trimmed V and J ends, which lost 4 bases and 0 bases, there was a span of 12 bases. The CDR3 runs to 14 residues. CDR1 and CDR2 (germline): GTSNPN, SVGIG (reference sequence). CDR3 nucleotide sequence: TGTGCCTGGACTGAGACAGCCATGAACACTGAAGCTTTCTTT. Amino acid sequence: CAWTETAMNTEAFF. Full variable domain (remainder filled in from reference TRBV30 and TRBJ1-1): SQTIHQWPATLVQPVGSPLSLECTVEGTSNPNLYWYRQAAGRGLQLLFYSVGIGQISSEVPQNLSASRPQDRQFILSSKKLLLSDSGFYLCAWTETAMNTEAFFGQGTRLTVV.

V usage is TRBV6-1 and J usage is TRBJ2-4; D possibly corresponds to TRBD1 (5 bases). From germline, CDR1 is MNHNS and CDR2 SASEGT. V lost 5 bases and J 1 base, leaving 24 bases between the germline ends. The length of the CDR3 is 19 residues. The CDR3 DNA is TGTGCCAGCAGTCAAGGCAGGGTCTACCTCCCTGGGGCCAAAAACATTCAGTACTTC. Residues: CASSQGRVYLPGAKNIQYF.

The chain couples TRBV4-1 to TRBJ1-5; D call uncertain. Looked up from germline, CDR1 is MGHRA and CDR2 is YSYEKL. This CDR3 is built from 15 residues. Between the trimmed V and J ends, which lost 4 bases and 2 bases, there was a span of 12 bases. The CDR3 sequence: CASSLTVGGNQPQHF. The CDR3, as DNA: TGCGCCAGCAGCCTTACGGTTGGAGGCAATCAGCCCCAGCATTTT.

This clone was found a few times. The rearrangement links TRBV10-1 to TRBJ2-5; 11 bases are a match to TRBD2. With the DNA end fitting TRBJ2-7 better, the J assignment may be wrong. The germline V gene has CDR1 WNHNN and CDR2 SYGVQD (reference sequence). This CDR3 is built from 15 residues. The CDR3 DNA follows: TGCGCCAGCAGTGAGAGACTAGCGGGATTATCCGAGCAGTACTTC. Translating it yields CASSERLAGLSEQYF.

The chain joins TRBV15 to TRBJ2-6; D remains ambiguous. The CDR3 runs 15 residues. Trimming removed 1 base from V and 0 bases from J, with 4 bases in between. Germline CDR1 and CDR2: LNHNV and YYDKDF (reference sequence). DNA for the CDR3: TGTGCCACCAGCAGAGCAGGCTCTGGGGCCAACGTCCTGACTTTC. The encoded protein is CATSRAGSGANVLTF.

The V and J genes are TRBV19 and TRBJ1-6; D may be TRBD1 (5 bases). The CDR3 loop spans 12 amino acids. Trimming left V 6 bases short and J 10 bases short, with 10 bases between. Per the germline V gene, CDR1 is LNHDA and CDR2 is SQIVND (reference sequence). CDR3 protein: CASRDIGSPLHF. CDR3 bases: TGTGCCAGTAGGGACATTGGATCACCCCTCCACTTT.

Remarks on this clone: The same CDR3 can be traced to other DNA sequences in this sample. The rearrangement uses TRBV12-5 and TRBJ2-3; TRBD2 is a possible D gene (7 bases). There are 16 residues in the CDR3. The V and J ends lost 3 bases and 2 bases respectively, with 15 bases between them. CDR1 LGHNT and CDR2 FRNRAP come from the germline V gene. The CDR3, as DNA: TGTGCTAGTGGTTTCTCGGGGGGCCATAACACAGATACGCAGTATTTT. It yields the protein CASGFSGGHNTDTQYF. Combining the CDR3 with reference TRBV12-5 and TRBJ2-3 gives the whole variable domain DARVTQTPRHKVTEMGQEVTMRCQPILGHNTVFWYRQTMMQGLELLAYFRNRAPLDDSGMPKDRFSAEMPDATLATLKIQPSEPRDSAVYFCASGFSGGHNTDTQYFGPGTRLTVL.

The chain recombines TRBV7-8 with TRBJ1-2; D is possibly TRBD1 (6 bases). CDR1 and CDR2 (germline): SGHVS, FQNEAQ. Between the trimmed V and J ends, which lost 5 bases and 3 bases, there was a span of 19 bases. The CDR3 covers 16 residues. CDR3 in amino acids: CASSQNAGVLYYGYTF. CDR3 coding DNA: TGTGCCAGCAGCCAAAATGCAGGGGTTCTCTACTATGGCTACACCTTC.

This clone came up a few times. V gene TRBV10-3 combines with J gene TRBJ1-1, with 9 positions matching TRBD1. Looked up from germline, CDR1 is ENHRY and CDR2 is SYGVKD. The CDR3 runs to 14 residues. Losses at the gene ends were 3 bases for V and 7 bases for J; bases not matched to a gene: 6. The CDR3 reads CAISEAGQGVEAFF. The CDR3 DNA is TGTGCCATCAGTGAAGCGGGACAGGGAGTTGAAGCTTTCTTT.

In its sample, this clone was seen once. The chain carries TRBV5-6 and TRBJ2-1; 11 nucleotides align to TRBD2. V shed 2 bases and J 7 bases; nucleotides not matched to a gene: 5. The CDR3 has 15 residues. CDR1 SGHDT and CDR2 YYEEEE come from the germline V gene. The CDR3 sequence: CASSFLAGGRNEQFF. The CDR3 DNA follows: TGTGCCAGCAGCTTTCTAGCGGGAGGACGGAATGAGCAGTTCTTC.

This chain uses TRBV6-1 with TRBJ1-5, with D tentatively TRBD1 (5 bases). The V gene lost 4 bases and the J gene lost 8 bases, with 12 bases spanning the gap. Germline loops: CDR1 MNHNS, CDR2 SASEGT. There are 13 residues in the CDR3. The CDR3 here is CASSVSGGEPQHF. The CDR3 DNA sequence: TGTGCCAGCAGTGTTTCGGGGGGGGAGCCCCAGCATTTT.

The chain recombines TRBV9 with TRBJ1-2; 8 nucleotides align to TRBD1. In germline, CDR1 is SGDLS, CDR2 YYNGEE. This CDR3 region has 13 residues. With V trimmed by 3 bases and J by 2 bases, 0 bases remained unmatched. CDR3 sequence (DNA): TGTGCCAGCAGCGGGACAGGGAACTATGGCTACACCTTC. This codes for CASSGTGNYGYTF.

The rearrangement links TRBV27 to TRBJ2-5, with a possible D match to TRBD1 (6 bases). Trimming left V 6 bases short and J 5 bases short, with 16 bases between. The CDR3 runs to 14 residues. Germline V gene sequence: CDR1 MNHEY, CDR2 SMNVEV (reference sequence). The CDR3 sequence: CASSSRDNLETQYF. CDR3 in DNA: TGTGCCAGCAGCTCACGGGACAATTTGGAGACCCAGTACTTC.

V and J are TRBV6-4 and TRBJ2-1; TRBD2 agrees at 7 bases. This CDR3 comprises 14 residues. In germline, CDR1 is MRHNA, CDR2 SNTAGT. V shed 4 bases, J shed 5 bases, and the junction held 5 bases outside the gene matches. The CDR3 sequence: CASSASTSNNEQFF. The CDR3 nucleotides are TGTGCCAGCAGTGCCTCGACTAGCAACAATGAGCAGTTCTTC.

The chain recombines TRBV4-1 with TRBJ2-3, with TRBD1 as a possible D gene (5 bases). Germline V CDR1 and CDR2: MGHRA, YSYEKL. With 1 base removed from V and 0 bases from J, the gap between germline ends came to 17 bases. This CDR3 has 18 amino acids. For the CDR3, the DNA is TGCGCCAGCAGCCAAGTATGGATCCAGGGCTCTAGCACAGATACGCAGTATTTT. It is translated as CASSQVWIQGSSTDTQYF.

The chain is built from TRBV5-1 and TRBJ2-1; 8 nucleotides match TRBD2. This CDR3 is 13 amino acids long. The V and J ends lost 3 bases and 10 bases, in that order; junction bases with no gene match: 6. Germline lookup yields CDR1 SGHRS and CDR2 YFSETQ. The CDR3 here is CASSSGLAREQFF. CDR3 nucleotide sequence: TGCGCCAGCAGCTCTGGACTAGCCCGGGAGCAGTTCTTC.

J is TRBJ1-6 and V is TRBV2; D is ambiguous. Trimming removed 7 bases at V and 7 bases at J, with 11 bases between. CDR1 SNHLY and CDR2 FYNNEI come from the germline V gene. This CDR3 contains 13 residues. The CDR3 region has the DNA TGTGCCAGCACTGGAGGGTTGAATTCACCCCTCCACTTT. Residues: CASTGGLNSPLHF.